This TCR beta chain was found in a study of shared clonotypes between healthy human individuals. Study-level background: Per-donor plates numbered three CD4 naive, three CD4 memory, two CD8 naive and one CD8 memory.

V was clipped by 0 bases and J by 4 bases, with 22 bases between them. The CDR3 spans 19 residues. Germline values: CDR1 GTSNPN, CDR2 SVGIG (reference sequence). All donors qualified as healthy HIV-negative adults and had experienced no recent acute infections or vaccinations. In the CD4+ fraction, cells were divided into CD45RA+ naive and CD45RA-negative memory subsets. Every subset's genomic DNA went evenly onto several immunoSEQ plates. Libraries were prepared by immunoSEQ multiplex PCR; TCRdb keeps only in-frame clonotypes and omits some of them. Here the sample spans more than 2,000,000 clones, more than 90% being singletons.

Input material: naive CD4+ T cells sorted from blood. Subset of the sample: CD45RA+ positively selected. This receptor was identified in a man aged 18 to 29 in good health. The genes are TRBV30 and TRBJ1-6, with a tentative D call TRBD1 (6 bases). The CDR3: CAWSVGRTVGSGYNSPLHF. The CDR3 DNA follows: TGTGCCTGGAGTGTGGGTCGGACAGTGGGTTCAGGGTATAATTCACCCCTCCACTTT.